Sequencing of this TCR beta chain was carried out in a study of CD8+ T cells in alopecia areata. The wider study: The study gave tofacitinib for 6 to 18 months, then 6 months off drug.

Sequencing relied on a cDNA template that was reverse transcribed from extracted RNA. The assay was immunoSEQ multiplex PCR, and TCRdb's table has in-frame clones only and misses some. The sample records some 200,000 clones, 50% to 60% being singletons. As to treatment: oral pan-JAK inhibitor, 5-10 mg twice daily. V lost 3 bases to trimming and J lost 4 bases, with 9 bases between them. Per germline, CDR1 GTSNPN and CDR2 SVGIG (reference sequence). The CDR3 length is 12 residues. Source: CD4+ T cells sorted from blood, taken at week 4, from a patient treated with tofacitinib. The rearrangement joins TRBV30 to TRBJ1-2, with D possibly matching TRBD1 (5 bases). This TCR derives from a human donor with alopecia areata. The CDR3, as DNA: TGTGCCTGGAGCGGGGACGGCTATGGCTACACCTTC. This translates into CAWSGDGYGYTF.